This T cell receptor beta chain was recovered during a study of T cell responses to AZD1222 COVID-19 vaccine. Study summary: The study pooled second doses at about 4 or about 12 weeks.

TCRdb keeps only in-frame clones here, not all; method: immunoSEQ multiplex PCR. Of roughly 100,000 clones listed, roughly 90% were seen once; the top ten hold roughly 2.7%. Study outcomes and limitations: Across spike, vaccine-associated CD4 TCRs were found, dominant at 160-218 and 743-854. Among spike-specific TCRs, nearly half reportedly target unmutated variant regions. Most donors were white British and more were female, and clonal diversity was possibly underestimated.

This clone has just one count. The antigen is undetermined. CDR1 and CDR2 (germline): SGHDN, FVKESK. Trimming removed 1 base from V and 5 bases from J, with 11 bases in between. This CDR3 contains 14 residues. The sample here was peripheral blood, taken on day 0 of AZD1222 vaccination. The gene calls are TRBV14 and TRBJ1-1; D possibly corresponds to TRBD1 (5 bases). The sequence came from an adult in good health. The CDR3 here is CASSQADKLTEAFF. The CDR3 coding sequence is TGTGCCAGCAGCCAAGCGGACAAGTTGACTGAAGCTTTCTTT.